These T cell receptor beta chains were read from a single sample in a study of blood T cell repertoires in COVID-19. The protocol was immunoSEQ multiplex PCR, while the TCRdb copy is restricted to in-frame clones and leaves out a portion. The sample shows roughly 390,000 clones, around 87% of them seen only once. The source material was peripheral blood. The receptors were gathered from a woman aged 25 to 39 with COVID-19, enrolled during active disease. CDR3s include the opening cysteine and the closing phenylalanine or tryptophan. Fields, in order: V gene, J gene, D gene, CDR3 length, clone size, CDR3 protein, CDR3 DNA. A D gene is named only where the DNA matches it firmly. Clone size, where shown, is once, few, many, or a class for clones that have expanded.

v_gene: TRBV5-4
j_gene: TRBJ2-5
d_gene: .
len: 13
abundance: .
CDR3aa: CASSFRQSQTQYF
CDR3nt: TGTGCCAGCAGCTTTCGACAGTCACAGACCCAGTACTTC

v_gene: TRBV19
j_gene: TRBJ2-2
d_gene: .
len: 16
abundance: few
CDR3aa: CASSIQGTANTGELFF
CDR3nt: TGTGCCAGTAGTATACAGGGGACCGCGAACACCGGGGAGCTGTTTTTT

v_gene: TRBV7-3
j_gene: TRBJ2-2
d_gene: TRBD2
len: 16
abundance: .
CDR3aa: CASSLRTSVNTGELFF
CDR3nt: TGTGCCAGCAGCTTACGAACTAGCGTGAACACCGGGGAGCTGTTTTTT

v_gene: TRBV28
j_gene: TRBJ2-5
d_gene: .
len: 11
abundance: .
CDR3aa: CASSPGETQYF
CDR3nt: TGTGCCAGCAGTCCCGGGGAGACCCAGTACTTC

v_gene: TRBV2
j_gene: TRBJ1-3
d_gene: TRBD1
len: 16
abundance: .
CDR3aa: CATRGRWDSSGNTIYF
CDR3nt: TGTGCCACAAGGGGAAGATGGGACAGCTCTGGAAACACCATATATTTT

v_gene: TRBV15
j_gene: TRBJ1-1
d_gene: .
len: 15
abundance: .
CDR3aa: CATSRDLGPNTEAFF
CDR3nt: TGTGCCACCAGCAGAGATTTGGGCCCGAACACTGAAGCTTTCTTT

v_gene: TRBV5-6
j_gene: TRBJ2-4
d_gene: TRBD2
len: 19
abundance: .
CDR3aa: CASSLVSSGGLLAKNIQYF
CDR3nt: TGTGCCAGCAGCCTAGTATCTAGCGGGGGGTTACTAGCCAAAAACATTCAGTACTTC

v_gene: TRBV19
j_gene: TRBJ1-2
d_gene: TRBD1
len: 13
abundance: .
CDR3aa: CASRTGGRYGYTF
CDR3nt: TGTGCCAGTAGAACAGGGGGTCGATATGGCTACACCTTC

v_gene: TRBV6-5
j_gene: TRBJ2-5
d_gene: .
len: 16
abundance: .
CDR3aa: CASSYSLDRIFQAQYF
CDR3nt: TGTGCCAGCAGTTACTCGTTGGACAGAATTTTTCAGGCCCAGTACTTC

v_gene: TRBV11-1
j_gene: TRBJ1-1
d_gene: TRBD1
len: 16
abundance: once
CDR3aa: CASSSSSGTGLFEAFF
CDR3nt: TGTGCCAGCAGCTCGTCCTCCGGGACAGGATTATTTGAAGCTTTCTTT

v_gene: TRBV7-9
j_gene: TRBJ1-2
d_gene: TRBD1
len: 14
abundance: .
CDR3aa: CASSLGQGALGYTF
CDR3nt: TGTGCCAGCAGCTTAGGACAGGGGGCACTTGGCTACACCTTC

v_gene: TRBV23-1
j_gene: TRBJ2-4
d_gene: .
len: 15
abundance: .
CDR3aa: CASSQSRRQKNIQYF
CDR3nt: TGCGCCAGCAGTCAATCTCGGCGACAGAAAAACATTCAGTACTTC

v_gene: TRBV25-1
j_gene: TRBJ2-1
d_gene: .
len: 16
abundance: .
CDR3aa: CASSPRGGLIHNEQFF
CDR3nt: TGTGCCAGCAGTCCCCGAGGGGGACTAATTCACAATGAGCAGTTCTTC

v_gene: TRBV6-5
j_gene: TRBJ2-7
d_gene: TRBD2
len: 15
abundance: .
CDR3aa: CASSYSGLGDYEQYF
CDR3nt: TGTGCCAGCAGTTACTCGGGACTAGGGGACTACGAGCAGTACTTC

v_gene: TRBV18
j_gene: TRBJ1-1
d_gene: .
len: 13
abundance: .
CDR3aa: CASSQSGIAEAFF
CDR3nt: TGTGCCAGCTCACAGTCAGGGATCGCTGAAGCTTTCTTT

v_gene: TRBV6-5
j_gene: TRBJ2-7
d_gene: .
len: 12
abundance: .
CDR3aa: CASSYSRGEQYF
CDR3nt: TGTGCCAGCAGTTACTCCCGGGGGGAGCAGTACTTC

v_gene: TRBV10-1
j_gene: TRBJ2-3
d_gene: TRBD2
len: 15
abundance: .
CDR3aa: CASSESGRAQDTQYF
CDR3nt: TGCGCCAGCAGTGAGAGCGGGAGGGCCCAGGATACGCAGTATTTT

v_gene: TRBV29-1
j_gene: TRBJ2-1
d_gene: .
len: 12
abundance: .
CDR3aa: CSVRSTPDEQFF
CDR3nt: TGCAGCGTCCGGAGTACCCCTGATGAGCAGTTCTTC

v_gene: TRBV2
j_gene: TRBJ2-1
d_gene: .
len: 16
abundance: .
CDR3aa: CASSEATASYYNEQFF
CDR3nt: TGTGCCAGCAGTGAAGCGACAGCAAGTTATTACAATGAGCAGTTCTTC

v_gene: TRBV30
j_gene: TRBJ1-1
d_gene: .
len: 13
abundance: .
CDR3aa: CACEEGMNTEAFF
CDR3nt: TGTGCCTGCGAGGAGGGTATGAACACTGAAGCTTTCTTT

v_gene: TRBV21-1
j_gene: TRBJ1-1
d_gene: .
len: 15
abundance: once
CDR3aa: CASTDQGCGNTEAFF
CDR3nt: TGTGCCAGCACCGATCAGGGATGCGGGAACACTGAAGCTTTCTTT

v_gene: TRBV5-1
j_gene: TRBJ2-5
d_gene: .
len: 16
abundance: once
CDR3aa: CASSPAGFRSQETQYF
CDR3nt: TGCGCCAGCAGCCCTGCCGGGTTTCGGAGTCAAGAGACCCAGTACTTC

v_gene: TRBV6-5
j_gene: TRBJ1-5
d_gene: .
len: 15
abundance: few
CDR3aa: CASSRGNSADQPQHF
CDR3nt: TGTGCCAGCAGTCGGGGGAATTCCGCCGATCAGCCCCAGCATTTT

v_gene: TRBV5-4
j_gene: TRBJ2-1
d_gene: TRBD2
len: 16
abundance: .
CDR3aa: CASSLWTGLNYNEQFF
CDR3nt: TGTGCCAGCAGCTTATGGACGGGACTAAATTACAATGAGCAGTTCTTC

v_gene: TRBV15
j_gene: TRBJ2-2
d_gene: TRBD1
len: 14
abundance: .
CDR3aa: CATSGPGTAGELFF
CDR3nt: TGTGCCACCAGCGGACCCGGGACAGCCGGGGAGCTGTTTTTT

v_gene: TRBV18
j_gene: TRBJ1-5
d_gene: .
len: 14
abundance: .
CDR3aa: CASSPREGDQPQHF
CDR3nt: TGTGCCAGCTCACCGAGGGAGGGAGATCAGCCCCAGCATTTT

v_gene: TRBV29-1
j_gene: TRBJ2-1
d_gene: .
len: 10
abundance: once
CDR3aa: CSVSGFEQFF
CDR3nt: TGCAGCGTTTCAGGCTTTGAGCAGTTCTTC

v_gene: TRBV30
j_gene: TRBJ1-2
d_gene: TRBD1
len: 13
abundance: .
CDR3aa: CAVTGVRHYGYTF
CDR3nt: TGTGCCGTGACAGGGGTTCGGCACTATGGCTACACCTTC

v_gene: TRBV19
j_gene: TRBJ2-7
d_gene: TRBD2
len: 15
abundance: .
CDR3aa: CASSIGSGGTYEQYF
CDR3nt: TGTGCCAGTAGTATCGGTAGCGGGGGGACCTACGAGCAGTACTTC

v_gene: TRBV24-1
j_gene: TRBJ2-7
d_gene: .
len: 14
abundance: .
CDR3aa: CATSAQGQSYEQYF
CDR3nt: TGTGCCACCAGTGCCCAGGGCCAATCCTACGAGCAGTACTTC

v_gene: TRBV6-5
j_gene: TRBJ1-2
d_gene: TRBD1
len: 13
abundance: .
CDR3aa: CASKRQGIYGYTF
CDR3nt: TGTGCCAGCAAGAGACAGGGTATCTATGGCTACACCTTC

v_gene: TRBV5-1
j_gene: TRBJ1-6
d_gene: .
len: 15
abundance: .
CDR3aa: CASSRGQHQGSPLHF
CDR3nt: TGCGCCAGCAGCCGAGGCCAACATCAAGGTTCACCCCTCCACTTT

v_gene: TRBV27
j_gene: TRBJ1-1
d_gene: TRBD1
len: 15
abundance: .
CDR3aa: CASSLARDREAEAFF
CDR3nt: TGTGCCAGCAGTTTGGCTCGGGACAGGGAGGCTGAAGCTTTCTTT

v_gene: TRBV6-2/TRBV6-3
j_gene: TRBJ2-7
d_gene: .
len: 15
abundance: .
CDR3aa: CASSYSGQLTYEQYF
CDR3nt: TGTGCCAGCAGTTACTCCGGACAGCTTACCTACGAGCAGTACTTC

v_gene: TRBV5-1
j_gene: TRBJ1-2
d_gene: .
len: 15
abundance: once
CDR3aa: CASSSEGVANYGYTF
CDR3nt: TGCGCCAGCAGCTCCGAGGGGGTTGCTAACTATGGCTACACCTTC

v_gene: TRBV2
j_gene: TRBJ2-2
d_gene: .
len: 14
abundance: .
CDR3aa: CASSTGRSTGELFF
CDR3nt: TGTGCCAGCAGTACGGGAAGGAGCACCGGGGAGCTGTTTTTT

v_gene: TRBV28
j_gene: TRBJ2-1
d_gene: TRBD1
len: 14
abundance: .
CDR3aa: CASRRDRALNEQFF
CDR3nt: TGTGCCAGCAGAAGGGACAGAGCACTCAATGAGCAGTTCTTC

v_gene: TRBV2
j_gene: TRBJ2-7
d_gene: TRBD1
len: 14
abundance: once
CDR3aa: CASTVDRGPGEQYF
CDR3nt: TGTGCCAGCACCGTAGACAGGGGGCCGGGAGAGCAGTACTTC

v_gene: TRBV15
j_gene: TRBJ2-6
d_gene: .
len: 15
abundance: .
CDR3aa: CATSPLGAGANVLTF
CDR3nt: TGTGCCACCAGCCCCCTTGGGGCCGGGGCCAACGTCCTGACTTTC

v_gene: TRBV4-3
j_gene: TRBJ2-4
d_gene: .
len: 15
abundance: .
CDR3aa: CASSQDWPGRNIQYF
CDR3nt: TGCGCCAGCAGCCAAGATTGGCCAGGAAGGAACATTCAGTACTTC

v_gene: TRBV28
j_gene: TRBJ2-2
d_gene: TRBD2
len: 14
abundance: .
CDR3aa: CASNIAGATGELFF
CDR3nt: TGTGCCAGCAACATAGCGGGAGCCACCGGGGAGCTGTTTTTT

v_gene: TRBV29-1
j_gene: TRBJ2-7
d_gene: TRBD2
len: 13
abundance: once
CDR3aa: CSVEAGDPYEQYF
CDR3nt: TGCAGCGTTGAGGCGGGAGACCCCTACGAGCAGTACTTC

v_gene: TRBV7-2
j_gene: TRBJ2-1
d_gene: TRBD1
len: 15
abundance: .
CDR3aa: CASSLAAGGRNEQFF
CDR3nt: TGTGCCAGCAGCTTAGCGGCAGGGGGCCGGAATGAGCAGTTCTTC

v_gene: TRBV18
j_gene: TRBJ1-5
d_gene: .
len: 13
abundance: .
CDR3aa: CASSPRVGPPEHF
CDR3nt: TGTGCCAGCTCACCCCGCGTTGGGCCGCCCGAGCATTTT

v_gene: TRBV4-2
j_gene: TRBJ2-7
d_gene: TRBD1
len: 14
abundance: .
CDR3aa: CASSRGTGADEQYF
CDR3nt: TGTGCCAGCAGCCGCGGGACAGGGGCGGACGAGCAGTACTTC

v_gene: TRBV19
j_gene: TRBJ2-1
d_gene: TRBD2
len: 13
abundance: once
CDR3aa: CASSAGGANEQFF
CDR3nt: TGTGCCAGTAGCGCCGGGGGGGCGAATGAGCAGTTCTTC